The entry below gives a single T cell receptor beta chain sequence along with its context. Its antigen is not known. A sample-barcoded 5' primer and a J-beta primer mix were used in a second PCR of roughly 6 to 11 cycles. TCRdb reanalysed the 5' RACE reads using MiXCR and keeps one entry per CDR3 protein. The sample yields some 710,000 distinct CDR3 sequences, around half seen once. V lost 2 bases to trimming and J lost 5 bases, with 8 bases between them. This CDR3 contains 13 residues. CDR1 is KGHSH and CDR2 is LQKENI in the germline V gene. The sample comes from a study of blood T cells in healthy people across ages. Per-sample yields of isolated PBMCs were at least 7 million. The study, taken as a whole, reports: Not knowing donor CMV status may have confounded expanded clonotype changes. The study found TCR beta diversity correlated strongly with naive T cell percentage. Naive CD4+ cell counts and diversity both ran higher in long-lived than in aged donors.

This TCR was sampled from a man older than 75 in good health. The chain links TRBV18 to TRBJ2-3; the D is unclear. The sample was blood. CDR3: CASSPEILDTQYF. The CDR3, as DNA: TGTGCCAGCTCACCAGAAATATTAGATACGCAGTATTTT.